Detailed here is one T cell receptor beta chain. Its cognate antigen is unknown. At one end, the junction sequence differs from germline, possibly due to a read error. This sample is part of a study of cytomegalovirus exposure and HLA in healthy donors. Findings of the study overall: In the 120 or so validation repertoires, approximately 94% of cluster scores exceeded 0, per a later analysis. Researchers reported that a few CMV-associated chains were confirmed in vitro as CMV antigen-specific. The study labeled 150 to 200 TCR beta chains cytomegalovirus-associated.

Germline V CDR1 and CDR2: SGDLS, YYNGEE. This CDR3 region has 15 residues. Produced via immunoSEQ multiplex PCR; TCRdb's table is partial and in-frame only. Of 150,000 or so clones in the sample, around 90% were seen once. Sequencing input: PBMCs. The sequence derives from a woman in her twenties or thirties in good health and CMV-seropositive. The V call is TRBV9, the J call TRBJ2-1; 15 nucleotides agree with TRBD2. This CDR3 is CASSYGLAGGALLLF. The CDR3 coding sequence is TGTGCCAGCAGCTACGGACTAGCGGGGGGGGCCCTCCTGCTCTTC.